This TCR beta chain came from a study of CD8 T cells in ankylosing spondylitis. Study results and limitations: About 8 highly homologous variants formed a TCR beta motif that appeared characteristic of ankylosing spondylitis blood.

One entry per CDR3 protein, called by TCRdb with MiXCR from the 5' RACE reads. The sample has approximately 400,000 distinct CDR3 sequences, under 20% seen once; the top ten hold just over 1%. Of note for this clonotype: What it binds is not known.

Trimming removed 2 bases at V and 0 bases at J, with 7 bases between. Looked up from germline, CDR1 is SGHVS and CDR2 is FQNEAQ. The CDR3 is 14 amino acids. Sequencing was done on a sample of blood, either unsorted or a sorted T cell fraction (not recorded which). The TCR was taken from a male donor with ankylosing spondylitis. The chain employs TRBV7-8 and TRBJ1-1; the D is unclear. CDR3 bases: TGTGCCAGCAGCTTATCTTACCTGAACACTGAAGCTTTCTTT. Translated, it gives CASSLSYLNTEAFF. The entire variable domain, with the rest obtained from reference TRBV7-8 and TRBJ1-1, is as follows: GAGVSQSPRYKVAKRGQDVALRCDPISGHVSLFWYQQALGQGPEFLTYFQNEAQLDKSGLPSDRFFAERPEGSVSTLKIQRTQQEDSAVYLCASSLSYLNTEAFFGQGTRLTVV.